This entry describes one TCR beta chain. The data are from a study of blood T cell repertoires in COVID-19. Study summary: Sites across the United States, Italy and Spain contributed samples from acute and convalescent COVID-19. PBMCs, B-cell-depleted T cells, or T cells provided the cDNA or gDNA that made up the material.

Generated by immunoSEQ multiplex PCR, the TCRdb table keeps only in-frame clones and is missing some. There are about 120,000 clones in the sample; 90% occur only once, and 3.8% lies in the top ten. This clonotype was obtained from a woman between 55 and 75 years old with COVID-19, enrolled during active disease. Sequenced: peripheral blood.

The CDR3 DNA reads TGTGCCAGCGGGGCAGGTTTAACCGGGGAGCTGTTTTTT. Its translation is CASGAGLTGELFF. The chain employs TRBV7-2 and TRBJ2-2; a possible D gene is TRBD1 (5 bases). Germline V gives CDR1 SGHTA, CDR2 FQGNSA. This CDR3 has 13 amino acids. V dropped 8 bases and J dropped 5 bases, with 12 bases sitting between them.